Listed here is a single T cell receptor (beta chain). Its antigen is unknown. No much larger clone exists at a distance of one base, and base qualities are not known. Collaborating institutions collected whole blood in K2EDTA tubes following their own protocols. For TCRbeta analysis, collaborator samples were shipped as frozen whole blood, as isolated PBMCs, or as DNA extracted from either sample type. TCRbeta CDR3 regions were amplified from genomic DNA using the immunoSEQ Assay, a bias-controlled multiplex PCR. As for the original processing: The number of nucleated cells in each sample was estimated from the amplification of reference gene primers within the assay. To quantify the absolute abundance of each unique TCRbeta CDR3 rearrangement, sequence reads were collapsed and filtered. Productive Simpson clonality was computed per sample as the square root of Simpson's diversity index over productive rearrangements. TCRdb mirrors the immuneACCESS table, restricted to in-frame sequences. Some clones are absent from its copies; in checked studies, under half trace to an unresolved V gene, and the reason for the others is unknown. The DNA was the basis for D and trimming; V, J and clone size are from that table. A total of tens of thousands of clones appear in this sample, around 83% of them only once. The ten largest clones add up to roughly 5.6% of the sample.

This sample is drawn from a study of blood T cell repertoires in COVID-19 (dated by TCRdb to about 2020). As for the study more broadly: The collaborator samples originated in the United States, Italy and Spain and spanned the acute and convalescent phases of COVID-19. The material from the prospective study consisted of cDNA or gDNA derived from T cells, B-cell-depleted T cells, or PBMCs. Deeply sampled blood TCRbeta repertoires from subjects exposed to, actively infected with, or recovered from COVID-19 were included in the dataset. The repertoires were released in a freely available public database meant as a resource for research on the immune response to SARS-CoV-2. Samples were obtained from the ongoing ImmuneRACE study (first 160 participants) and from about 1,300 subjects provided by 6 global collaborators. A de-identified subject ID, COVID-19 status, age in years and sex were almost always included in the sample metadata. Where HLA class I and class II types were available, the types were taken from metadata supplied by the sample provider, not from assay-based typing.

Points the paper makes about the study in general: The quantity of clinical and demographic metadata differed by source and by participant and was supplied without curation.

Specimen: peripheral blood. The TCR originated in a man in his fifties with active COVID-19.

The CDR3 protein: CASSTRGGGTGELFF. At the DNA level, the sequence is TGTGCCAGCAGTACCCGTGGGGGGGGAACCGGGGAGCTGTTTTTT. This receptor chain uses TRBV6-6 and TRBJ2-2; the central 7 bases match TRBD2. The CDR1 and CDR2 encoded by the germline V gene (reference sequence) are MNHNY and SVGAGI. Spanning cysteine to phenylalanine, the CDR3 consists of 15 amino acids. The CDR3 DNA has 45 bases and is translated from base 1. V trim: 5 bases; J trim: 5 bases; unmatched bases: 8.